The clone carrying this T cell receptor beta chain was seen a handful of times. The antigen remains undetermined. V shed 5 bases, J shed 5 bases, and the junction held 7 bases outside the gene matches. Germline assignment: CDR1 MNHEY and CDR2 SVGAGI. This CDR3 contains 15 residues. Vbeta (60) and Jbeta (13) primers were used in the PCR. Clones were read by immunoSEQ multiplex PCR, and TCRdb kept only the in-frame ones, dropping some. The repertoire holds about 170,000 clones, with less than 85% as singletons. The data are from a study of cytomegalovirus exposure and HLA in healthy donors. Study-level results: Productive status was seen about 87% or about 30% of the time for most TCR beta V segments in an earlier analysis. When analyzed later, the rates of TCR association showed variation by HLA locus, with DRB1 the most and HLA-C the fewest. The number of N-insertions in an Asian-associated ancestry cluster was reportedly below the roughly 670-donor mean in a later analysis.

The chain links TRBV6-5 to TRBJ2-2; 8 bases are a match to TRBD1. The source is a male donor in good health and CMV-seronegative. The sample comprised PBMCs. DNA for the CDR3: TGTGCCAGCAGTCCCTACAGGGGGTTTACCGGGGAGCTGTTTTTT. Its translation: CASSPYRGFTGELFF.